The rows below give T cell receptor beta chains drawn from one sample of a study of graft-versus-host responses after intestinal transplantation. Profiled with immunoSEQ multiplex PCR; TCRdb holds only in-frame clones, not every one. This table holds over 85,000 clones, 90% to 95% found once. These receptors have no known antigen. Specimen: unstimulated CD4+ T cells sorted from spleen or lymph node cells, collected before transplant. These receptors were collected from a human donor who was the organ donor for an intestinal transplant. The conserved cysteine and the conserved F or W are not part of the CDR3 here. Each record gives: D gene, V gene, J gene, CDR3 protein. A D gene is named only where the DNA matches it firmly.

d_call: NA
v_call: TRBV7-9
j_call: TRBJ1-6
cdr3_aa: ASSSHDSPLH

d_call: NA
v_call: TRBV29-1
j_call: TRBJ2-3
cdr3_aa: SVATADPGY

d_call: NA
v_call: TRBV4-3
j_call: TRBJ2-3
cdr3_aa: ASSQDRVNTDTQY

d_call: NA
v_call: TRBV4-1
j_call: TRBJ2-7
cdr3_aa: ASSQVLGGAAYEQY

d_call: TRBD2
v_call: TRBV4-2
j_call: TRBJ2-2
cdr3_aa: ASSQERGATGELF

d_call: NA
v_call: TRBV19
j_call: TRBJ1-5
cdr3_aa: ASSPWKGSNQPQH

d_call: TRBD1
v_call: TRBV4-1
j_call: TRBJ2-7
cdr3_aa: ASSLTGDEQY

d_call: NA
v_call: TRBV9
j_call: TRBJ2-1
cdr3_aa: ASSATTLGSTYNEQF

d_call: TRBD1
v_call: TRBV5-1
j_call: TRBJ1-1
cdr3_aa: ASSLGGNRGYTEAF

d_call: NA
v_call: TRBV9
j_call: TRBJ2-3
cdr3_aa: ASSFRRGTDTQY

d_call: NA
v_call: TRBV19
j_call: TRBJ2-1
cdr3_aa: ASSTKRALYNEQF

d_call: NA
v_call: TRBV4-2
j_call: TRBJ1-4
cdr3_aa: ASSQEQGGATNEKLF

d_call: NA
v_call: TRBV7-9
j_call: TRBJ1-2
cdr3_aa: ASSLGPGYGYT

d_call: TRBD2
v_call: TRBV7-6
j_call: TRBJ2-2
cdr3_aa: ASSLSSLAAQTGELF

d_call: NA
v_call: TRBV20-1
j_call: TRBJ1-2
cdr3_aa: SGQGYYGYT

d_call: NA
v_call: TRBV7-2
j_call: TRBJ2-7
cdr3_aa: ASSRDTFYEQY

d_call: TRBD1
v_call: TRBV7-2
j_call: TRBJ2-7
cdr3_aa: ASSKQTGIDEQY

d_call: NA
v_call: TRBV30
j_call: TRBJ1-4
cdr3_aa: AWSVPHGARRLF

d_call: NA
v_call: TRBV30
j_call: TRBJ2-7
cdr3_aa: AWSTLVGGSEQY

d_call: NA
v_call: TRBV4-1
j_call: TRBJ2-3
cdr3_aa: ASSQSGDSDTQY

d_call: NA
v_call: TRBV7-2
j_call: TRBJ2-1
cdr3_aa: ASSRRGYNEQF

d_call: NA
v_call: TRBV19
j_call: TRBJ2-2
cdr3_aa: ASSGGNTGELF

d_call: NA
v_call: TRBV2
j_call: TRBJ2-1
cdr3_aa: ASSDSGWRNNEQF

d_call: NA
v_call: TRBV18
j_call: TRBJ2-3
cdr3_aa: ASSHPGLYTDTQY

d_call: TRBD2
v_call: TRBV9
j_call: TRBJ2-6
cdr3_aa: ASSPLAGVTSGANVLT

d_call: TRBD1
v_call: TRBV4-2
j_call: TRBJ1-6
cdr3_aa: ASRPTGQGIYNSPLH

d_call: TRBD1
v_call: TRBV30
j_call: TRBJ1-5
cdr3_aa: AWSVLGTGHQPQH

d_call: TRBD1
v_call: TRBV19
j_call: TRBJ1-2
cdr3_aa: ASSLTGGSNYGYT

d_call: TRBD1
v_call: TRBV19
j_call: TRBJ2-5
cdr3_aa: ASSRGTGPETQY

d_call: NA
v_call: TRBV30
j_call: TRBJ1-5
cdr3_aa: AWSAGSQPQH

d_call: TRBD1
v_call: TRBV4-2
j_call: TRBJ2-7
cdr3_aa: ASSQDRGLAGYEQY

d_call: NA
v_call: TRBV7-3
j_call: TRBJ2-1
cdr3_aa: ASSLYRGEQF

d_call: NA
v_call: TRBV5-1
j_call: TRBJ2-3
cdr3_aa: ASSLAVDTQY

d_call: TRBD2
v_call: TRBV9
j_call: TRBJ2-3
cdr3_aa: ASSVALGTPGGDTQY

d_call: NA
v_call: TRBV2
j_call: TRBJ1-5
cdr3_aa: ASRDGAGGNQPQH

d_call: NA
v_call: TRBV5-1
j_call: TRBJ1-1
cdr3_aa: ASTPAPGSTEAF

d_call: NA
v_call: TRBV7-9
j_call: TRBJ2-3
cdr3_aa: ASSLVPVDTQY

d_call: NA
v_call: TRBV9
j_call: TRBJ1-4
cdr3_aa: ASSPTAATNEKLF

d_call: NA
v_call: TRBV6-6
j_call: TRBJ1-1
cdr3_aa: ASTFADTEAF

d_call: NA
v_call: TRBV9
j_call: TRBJ2-3
cdr3_aa: ASSMGLSTDTQY

d_call: TRBD2
v_call: TRBV4-2
j_call: TRBJ2-3
cdr3_aa: ASSQGVTSGGPPDTQY

d_call: NA
v_call: TRBV4-1
j_call: TRBJ1-2
cdr3_aa: ASSLHREGFYGYT

d_call: NA
v_call: TRBV9
j_call: TRBJ1-6
cdr3_aa: ASSLRATSYNSPLH

d_call: TRBD2
v_call: TRBV2
j_call: TRBJ2-1
cdr3_aa: ASSEALLAGFNEQF

d_call: TRBD2
v_call: TRBV14
j_call: TRBJ2-5
cdr3_aa: ASSQGTWTSGGQETQY

d_call: NA
v_call: TRBV11-1
j_call: TRBJ2-3
cdr3_aa: ASSLLQGTDTQY

d_call: TRBD1
v_call: TRBV4-1
j_call: TRBJ2-7
cdr3_aa: ASSREDRGYEQY

d_call: NA
v_call: TRBV6-4
j_call: TRBJ1-2
cdr3_aa: ASKPTASQGYT

d_call: NA
v_call: TRBV30
j_call: TRBJ2-2
cdr3_aa: AWSFSRTGELF

d_call: NA
v_call: TRBV19
j_call: TRBJ1-2
cdr3_aa: ASSPQAGNYGYT

d_call: NA
v_call: TRBV15
j_call: TRBJ2-7
cdr3_aa: ATSGTRSEQY

d_call: NA
v_call: TRBV7-2
j_call: TRBJ1-1
cdr3_aa: ASSPRYGLNTEAF

d_call: NA
v_call: TRBV28
j_call: TRBJ1-2
cdr3_aa: ASRWTANYGYT